Only a few counts were recorded for the clone carrying this T cell receptor beta chain. The donors, healthy Caucasians from Russia, were aged roughly 6 to 100. It was with a sample-barcoded 5' primer and a J-beta primer mix that a second PCR of roughly 6 to 12 cycles was run. Each cDNA was tagged by a template-switch adaptor containing 12 random nucleotides. TCRdb reanalysed the 5' RACE reads using MiXCR and keeps one entry per CDR3 protein. The sample lists more than 1,400,000 distinct CDR3 sequences, 42% occurring once. The source of the sample is a study of blood T cells in healthy people across ages. This TCR came from a woman younger than 35 in good health. The sample consisted of blood.

The CDR3 DNA follows: TGCAGTGCTACCAGGGGTTCCTATGGCTACACCTTC. Its translation is CSATRGSYGYTF. This rearrangement joins TRBV20-1 to TRBJ1-2; D perhaps matches TRBD1 (6 bases). The V and J ends lost 4 bases and 4 bases respectively, with 10 bases between them. This CDR3 comprises 12 residues. In germline, CDR1 is DFQATT, CDR2 SNEGSKA (reference sequence).